This T cell receptor beta chain was captured by sequencing in a study of T cells after yellow fever vaccination. For the study at large: Any fraction with a low cell number was prepared using SMART-Seq v4 Ultra Low Input. Regarding the study as a whole: Post-booster reappearance was seen for most primary-vaccination clones (96% CD4, 75% to 90% CD8). A minor fraction of clonotypes spanned both CD4 and CD8 compartments.

This clonotype has a handful of counts. The antigen is undetermined. A 5'RACE template-switching step, the method used to make TCR cDNA, added a universal primer site and UMIs. TCRdb redid the calling of the 5' RACE reads with MiXCR, one entry per CDR3 protein. The sample contains under 700,000 distinct CDR3 sequences, roughly a sixth of which appear only once. The germline V gene encodes CDR1 ENHRY and CDR2 SYGVKD. V was cut by 0 bases and J by 8 bases, with 26 bases left in between. The CDR3 runs 19 residues. The chain couples TRBV10-3 to TRBJ2-1, with a tentative D call TRBD1 (6 bases). The TCR originated in a man younger than 30 who received the YFV17D yellow fever vaccine. The starting material was PBMCs, obtained 5 to 6 days after the first yellow fever vaccination. The CDR3 region has the DNA TGTGCCATCAGTGAGTCTGTTATTCCGCAGGGGCCTAGAGGCCATGAGCAGTTCTTC. Translating gives CAISESVIPQGPRGHEQFF.